The TCR beta chain described here comes from a study of cytomegalovirus exposure and HLA in healthy donors. This clone turned up a few times. The CDR3 consists of 12 residues. CDR1 and CDR2 (germline): MDHEN, SYDVKM. V lost 10 bases and J 2 bases, leaving 6 bases between the germline ends. PCR amplification relied on 60 Vbeta primers (plus 13 Jbeta primers). Sequencing was performed with immunoSEQ multiplex PCR; in TCRdb, only in-frame clones are kept and a portion is missing. This table holds 150,000 to 200,000 clones, over 80% found once. The sample was PBMCs. The sequence was obtained from a man aged 50 or older in good health and CMV-seropositive. The chain has TRBV28 and TRBJ2-6; D call uncertain. CDR3 protein: CAIETGANVLTF. CDR3 sequence (DNA): TGTGCCATCGAGACTGGGGCCAACGTCCTGACTTTC.